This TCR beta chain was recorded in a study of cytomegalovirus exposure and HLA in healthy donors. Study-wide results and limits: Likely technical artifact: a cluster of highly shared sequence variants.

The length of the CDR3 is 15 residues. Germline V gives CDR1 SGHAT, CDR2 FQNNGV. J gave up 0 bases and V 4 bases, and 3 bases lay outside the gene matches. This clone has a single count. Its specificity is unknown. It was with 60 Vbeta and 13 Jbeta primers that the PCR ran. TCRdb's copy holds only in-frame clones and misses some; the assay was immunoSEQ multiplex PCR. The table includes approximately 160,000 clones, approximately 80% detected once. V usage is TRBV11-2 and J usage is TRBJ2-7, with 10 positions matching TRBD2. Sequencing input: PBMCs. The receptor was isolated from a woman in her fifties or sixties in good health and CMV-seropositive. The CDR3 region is CASSWGLASSYEQYF. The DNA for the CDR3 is TGTGCCAGCAGCTGGGGACTAGCGTCCTCCTACGAGCAGTACTTC.